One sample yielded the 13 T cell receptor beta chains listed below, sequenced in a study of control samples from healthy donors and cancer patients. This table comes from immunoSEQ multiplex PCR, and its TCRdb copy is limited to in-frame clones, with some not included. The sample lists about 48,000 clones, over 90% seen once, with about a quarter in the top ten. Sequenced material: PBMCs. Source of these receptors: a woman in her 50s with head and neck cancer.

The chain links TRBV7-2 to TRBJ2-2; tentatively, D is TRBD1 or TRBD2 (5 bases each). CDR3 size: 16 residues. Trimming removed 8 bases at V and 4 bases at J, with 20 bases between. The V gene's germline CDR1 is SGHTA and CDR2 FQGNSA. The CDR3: CASRMGDGLGTGELFF. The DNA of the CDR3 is TGTGCCAGCCGAATGGGGGACGGCCTGGGCACCGGGGAGCTGTTTTTT.

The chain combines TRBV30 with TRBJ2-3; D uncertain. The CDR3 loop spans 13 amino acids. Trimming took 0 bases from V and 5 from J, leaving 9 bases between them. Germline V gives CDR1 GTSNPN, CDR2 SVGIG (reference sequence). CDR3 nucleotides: TGTGCCTGGAGTGTAGGGATGAGAGATACGCAGTATTTT. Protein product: CAWSVGMRDTQYF. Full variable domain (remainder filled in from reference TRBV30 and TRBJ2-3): SQTIHQWPATLVQPVGSPLSLECTVEGTSNPNLYWYRQAAGRGLQLLFYSVGIGQISSEVPQNLSASRPQDRQFILSSKKLLLSDSGFYLCAWSVGMRDTQYFGPGTRLTVL.

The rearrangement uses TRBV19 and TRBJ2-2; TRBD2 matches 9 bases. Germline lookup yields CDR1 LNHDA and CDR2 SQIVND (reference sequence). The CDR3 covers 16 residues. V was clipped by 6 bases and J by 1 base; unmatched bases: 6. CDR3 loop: CASRMLTSGNTGELFF. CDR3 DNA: TGTGCCAGTAGGATGTTGACTAGCGGGAACACCGGGGAGCTGTTTTTT.

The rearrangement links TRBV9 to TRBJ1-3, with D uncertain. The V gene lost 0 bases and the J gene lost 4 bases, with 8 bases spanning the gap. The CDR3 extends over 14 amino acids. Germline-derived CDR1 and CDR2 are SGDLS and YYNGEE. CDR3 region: CASSVGGRGNTIYF. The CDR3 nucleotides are TGTGCCAGCAGCGTAGGAGGAAGGGGAAACACCATATATTTT.

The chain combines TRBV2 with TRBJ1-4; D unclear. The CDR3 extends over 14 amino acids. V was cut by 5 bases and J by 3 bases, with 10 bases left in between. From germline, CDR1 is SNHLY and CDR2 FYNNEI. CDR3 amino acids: CASSSGNSNEKLFF. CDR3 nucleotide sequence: TGTGCCAGCAGTTCTGGGAATTCTAATGAAAAACTGTTTTTT. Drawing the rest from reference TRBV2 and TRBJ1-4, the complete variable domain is EPEVTQTPSHQVTQMGQEVILRCVPISNHLYFYWYRQILGQKVEFLVSFYNNEISEKSEIFDDQFSVERPDGSNFTLKIRSTKLEDSAMYFCASSSGNSNEKLFFGSGTQLSVL.

The CDR3 coding sequence is TGTGCTAGTGGTTTGTGGGGACTAGCGGCGCGCTCCTACAATGAGCAGTTCTTC. This translates into CASGLWGLAARSYNEQFF. The chain couples TRBV12-5 to TRBJ2-1, with 11 bases aligning to TRBD2. Trimming removed 2 bases from V and 0 bases from J; junction bases left unmatched: 6. The CDR3 contains 18 residues. In germline, CDR1 is LGHNT, CDR2 FRNRAP.

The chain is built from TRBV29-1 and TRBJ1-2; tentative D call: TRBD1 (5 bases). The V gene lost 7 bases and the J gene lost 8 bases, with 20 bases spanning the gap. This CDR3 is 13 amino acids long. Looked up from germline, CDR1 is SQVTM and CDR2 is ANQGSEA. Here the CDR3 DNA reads TGCAGCGCCGTAGACAGACCTCTGGGGGGCTACACCTTC. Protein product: CSAVDRPLGGYTF.

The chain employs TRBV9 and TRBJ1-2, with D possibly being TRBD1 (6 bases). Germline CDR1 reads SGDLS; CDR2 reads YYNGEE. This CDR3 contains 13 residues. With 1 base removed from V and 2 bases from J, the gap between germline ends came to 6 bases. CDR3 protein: CASSVRGNYGYTF. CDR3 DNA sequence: TGTGCCAGCAGCGTAAGGGGGAACTATGGCTACACCTTC.

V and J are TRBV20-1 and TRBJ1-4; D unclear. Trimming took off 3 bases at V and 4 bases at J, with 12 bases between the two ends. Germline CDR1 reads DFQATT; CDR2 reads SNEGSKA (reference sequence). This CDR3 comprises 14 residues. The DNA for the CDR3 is TGCAGTGCTAGTTTGGGGAACCTTAATGAAAAACTGTTTTTT. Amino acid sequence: CSASLGNLNEKLFF.

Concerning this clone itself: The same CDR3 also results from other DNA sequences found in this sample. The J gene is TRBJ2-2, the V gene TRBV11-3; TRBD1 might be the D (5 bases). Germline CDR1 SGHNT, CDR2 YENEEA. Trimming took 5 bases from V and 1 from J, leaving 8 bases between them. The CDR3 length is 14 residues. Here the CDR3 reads CASSLGQNTGELFF. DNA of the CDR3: TGTGCCAGCAGCCTGGGGCAGAACACCGGGGAGCTGTTTTTT.

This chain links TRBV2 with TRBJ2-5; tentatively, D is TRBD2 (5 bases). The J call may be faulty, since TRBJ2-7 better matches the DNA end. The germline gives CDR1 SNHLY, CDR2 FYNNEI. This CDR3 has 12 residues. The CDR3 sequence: CASSDRGYEQYF. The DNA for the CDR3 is TGTGCCAGCAGTGACCGCGGGTACGAGCAGTACTTC.

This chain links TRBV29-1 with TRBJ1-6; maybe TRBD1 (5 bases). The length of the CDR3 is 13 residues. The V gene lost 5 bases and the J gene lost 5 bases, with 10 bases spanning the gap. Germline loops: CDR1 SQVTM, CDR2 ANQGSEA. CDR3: CSVQTANNSPLHF. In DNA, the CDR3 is TGCAGCGTTCAGACAGCTAATAATTCACCCCTCCACTTT.

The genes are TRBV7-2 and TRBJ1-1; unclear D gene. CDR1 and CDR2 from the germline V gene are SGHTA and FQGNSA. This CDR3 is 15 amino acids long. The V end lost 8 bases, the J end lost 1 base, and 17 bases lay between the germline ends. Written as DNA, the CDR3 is TGTGCCAGCGGGTTCTCCATTCGGCAGAACACTGAAGCTTTCTTT. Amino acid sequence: CASGFSIRQNTEAFF.